Listed below are T cell receptor beta chains from one sample, sequenced in a study of T cell responses to AZD1222 COVID-19 vaccine. Method: immunoSEQ multiplex PCR; TCRdb's copy keeps in-frame clones and lacks some. Counted here are over 75,000 clones, roughly nine tenths occurring once; the ten biggest clones make up just over 30%. Sequencing used peripheral blood, obtained on day 0 of AZD1222 vaccination. Receptor source: an adult in good health. CDR3s leave out the opening cysteine and the closing phenylalanine or tryptophan.

v_gene: TRBV28; j_gene: TRBJ1-2; CDR3aa: ASRLTGRYGYT
v_gene: TRBV7-2; j_gene: TRBJ2-3; CDR3aa: ASSSQAAGGDTQY
v_gene: TRBV27; j_gene: TRBJ2-2; CDR3aa: ASSATGQVNTGELF
v_gene: TRBV19; j_gene: TRBJ1-5; CDR3aa: ASSMRQPPGQPQH
v_gene: TRBV7-9; j_gene: TRBJ1-2; CDR3aa: ASSVRDRGTGGYT
v_gene: TRBV28; j_gene: TRBJ1-2; CDR3aa: ASSYTGGKDGYT
v_gene: TRBV3-1/TRBV3-2; j_gene: TRBJ1-3; CDR3aa: ASSPIGGANTIY
v_gene: TRBV10-3; j_gene: TRBJ2-3; CDR3aa: AISEFNGGSTDTQY
v_gene: TRBV6-1; j_gene: TRBJ2-7; CDR3aa: ASSEAAGGYEQY
v_gene: TRBV3-1/TRBV3-2; j_gene: TRBJ1-4; CDR3aa: ASSFGTANEKLF
v_gene: TRBV5-4; j_gene: TRBJ1-4; CDR3aa: ASTTGGAQANEKLF
v_gene: TRBV2; j_gene: TRBJ2-6; CDR3aa: ASRAGTGGRGANVLT
v_gene: TRBV9; j_gene: TRBJ1-1; CDR3aa: ASSVAGQPNTEAF
v_gene: TRBV5-1; j_gene: TRBJ1-1; CDR3aa: ASSGGTASTEAF
v_gene: TRBV28; j_gene: TRBJ2-5; CDR3aa: ASGGKSSPETQY
v_gene: TRBV11-2; j_gene: TRBJ1-1; CDR3aa: ASSSTTGGTEAF
v_gene: TRBV6-5; j_gene: TRBJ2-7; CDR3aa: ALLRGNSYEQY
v_gene: TRBV14; j_gene: TRBJ1-2; CDR3aa: ASSQGARGLSYGYT
v_gene: TRBV3-1/TRBV3-2; j_gene: TRBJ1-2; CDR3aa: ASSQQGGGYT
v_gene: TRBV27; j_gene: TRBJ1-5; CDR3aa: ASSVKGEGGNQPQH
v_gene: TRBV27; j_gene: TRBJ1-1; CDR3aa: ASSFRWFTSNTEAF
v_gene: TRBV9; j_gene: TRBJ2-7; CDR3aa: ASSARPSSYEQY